The next 29 T cell receptor beta chains were all read from a single sample in a study of regulatory dendritic cells for organ transplantation listed by TCRdb under 2017. Library prep was done by the immunoSEQ multiplex PCR assay. TCRdb took over this immuneACCESS table, retaining in-frame rearrangements with V and J assigned. Such tables are incomplete; in checked studies, under half of the missing clones stem from an unresolved V gene, and the remainder is unexplained. This sample lists tens of thousands of clones; approximately 86% were detected once. Clones ranked in the top ten supply approximately 0.44% of the sample. The specimen sequenced was naive CD8+ T cells from blood. The cell subset or site label for this specimen denotes: CD45RA+ naive T cells. The receptors come from a human donor in good health.

The chain couples TRBV6-5 to TRBJ2-7; 7 positions agree with TRBD2. Germline CDR1 and CDR2: MNHEY and SVGAGI. The CDR3 contains 13 residues. V was clipped by 7 bases and J by 5 bases; unmatched bases: 8. CDR3: CASMGGRGDEQYF. CDR3 nucleotides: TGTGCCAGCATGGGGGGGAGGGGTGACGAGCAGTACTTC.

This rearrangement joins TRBV2 to TRBJ2-3; D call uncertain. The CDR3 is 14 amino acids. V lost 4 bases and J lost 0, with 8 bases in between. CDR1 and CDR2 (germline): SNHLY, FYNNEI. The CDR3 nucleotides are TGTGCCAGCAGTGGATGGGCTAGCACAGATACGCAGTATTTT. Translation: CASSGWASTDTQYF. Based on the CDR3 plus reference TRBV2 and TRBJ2-3, the full variable domain is EPEVTQTPSHQVTQMGQEVILRCVPISNHLYFYWYRQILGQKVEFLVSFYNNEISEKSEIFDDQFSVERPDGSNFTLKIRSTKLEDSAMYFCASSGWASTDTQYFGPGTRLTVL.

The table lists this clone with a count of one. The gene calls are TRBV5-6 and TRBJ1-5; 9 nucleotides agree with TRBD1. Trimming took 2 bases from V and 8 from J; bases not matched to a gene: 5. The CDR3 has 14 residues. The V gene's germline CDR1 is SGHDT and CDR2 YYEEEE. In DNA form, the CDR3 reads TGTGCCAGCAGCTTCGGACAGGGGAGAAAGCCCCAGCATTTT. Translation: CASSFGQGRKPQHF.

J is TRBJ1-5 and V is TRBV7-2, with TRBD1 as a possible D gene (5 bases). Germline CDR1 is SGHTA and CDR2 is FQGNSA. CDR3 size: 14 residues. Between the trimmed V and J ends, which lost 2 bases and 5 bases, there was a span of 10 bases. The CDR3 loop is CASSLWTSDQPQHF. CDR3 bases: TGTGCCAGCAGCTTATGGACATCGGATCAGCCCCAGCATTTT. Full variable domain (missing parts from reference TRBV7-2 and TRBJ1-5): GAGVSQSPSNKVTEKGKDVELRCDPISGHTALYWYRQSLGQGLEFLIYFQGNSAPDKSGLPSDRFSAERTGGSVSTLTIQRTQQEDSAVYLCASSLWTSDQPQHFGDGTRLSIL.

The chain has TRBV7-6 and TRBJ2-4; tentatively, D is TRBD2 (6 bases). Germline V gene lookup returns CDR1 SGHVS and CDR2 FNYEAQ. The CDR3 runs 13 residues. V was pared by 5 bases and J by 8 bases, with 13 bases between. CDR3 sequence (DNA): TGTGCCAGCAGCAGGACTGAGCGGGACATTCAGTACTTC. The encoded protein is CASSRTERDIQYF.

In DNA, the CDR3 is TGTGCCAGCAGCGTAGATAGGGGGACAGGCACTGAAGCTTTCTTT. As protein: CASSVDRGTGTEAFF. The chain has TRBV9 and TRBJ1-1, with 8 bases fitting TRBD1. The germline gives CDR1 SGDLS, CDR2 YYNGEE. The J segment lost 4 bases and the V segment lost 0 bases, leaving 5 bases of the junction unmatched. The CDR3 is 15 amino acids.

This clone was detected once. This chain uses TRBV7-9 with TRBJ1-3, with 11 bases matching TRBD1. The CDR3 contains 18 residues. Looked up from germline, CDR1 is SEHNR and CDR2 is FQNEAQ (reference sequence). V lost 5 bases to trimming and J lost 3 bases; unmatched junction nucleotides: 12. The CDR3 DNA is TGTGCCAGCAGCGGATTCGGACAGGGGGCTGTATATGGAAACACCATATATTTT. Its protein is CASSGFGQGAVYGNTIYF. The complete variable domain, with remaining parts taken from reference TRBV7-9 and TRBJ1-3, reads DTGVSQNPRHKITKRGQNVTFRCDPISEHNRLYWYRQTLGQGPEFLTYFQNEAQLEKSRLLSDRFSAERPKGSFSTLEIQRTEQGDSAMYLCASSGFGQGAVYGNTIYFGEGSWLTVV.

This clone was counted only a few times. This chain connects TRBV6-4 to TRBJ1-1, with D unresolved. The germline V and J ends were trimmed by 2 bases and 3 bases, with 13 bases remaining between them. From germline, CDR1 is MRHNA and CDR2 SNTAGT. The CDR3 spans 15 residues. The CDR3 protein is CASSDPSGDYTEAFF. CDR3 coding DNA: TGTGCCAGCAGTGACCCATCTGGAGACTACACTGAAGCTTTCTTT.

This chain connects TRBV11-3 to TRBJ2-7; 11 bases are a match to TRBD2. The CDR3 loop spans 15 amino acids. In germline, CDR1 is SGHNT, CDR2 YENEEA. The V and J ends lost 1 base and 3 bases, in that order; junction bases with no gene match: 2. Here the CDR3 reads CASSLVTSGGYEQYF. In DNA, the CDR3 is TGTGCCAGCAGCTTAGTTACTAGCGGGGGCTACGAGCAGTACTTC. Based on the CDR3 plus reference TRBV11-3 and TRBJ2-7, the full variable domain is EAGVVQSPRYKIIEKKQPVAFWCNPISGHNTLYWYLQNLGQGPELLIRYENEEAVDDSQLPKDRFSAERLKGVDSTLKIQPAELGDSAVYLCASSLVTSGGYEQYFGPGTRLTVT.

This rearrangement joins TRBV7-9 to TRBJ2-7; 10 bases match TRBD1. This CDR3 is built from 14 residues. Germline V CDR1 and CDR2: SEHNR, FQNEAQ (reference sequence). V lost 5 bases and J lost 4; bases outside the gene matches: 5. The CDR3 coding sequence is TGTGCCAGCAGCCGAAGACAGGGGGCTTACGAGCAGTACTTC. Protein product: CASSRRQGAYEQYF.

V is TRBV10-3 and J is TRBJ1-5; 9 bases agree with TRBD1. The germline gives CDR1 ENHRY, CDR2 SYGVKD. CDR3 length: 14 amino acids. The V segment lost 6 bases and the J segment 1 base; nucleotides outside the gene matches: 1. CDR3 nucleotide sequence: TGTGCCATCAGGGGACAGGGAAGCAATCAGCCCCAGCATTTT. It yields the protein CAIRGQGSNQPQHF.

V and J are TRBV6-4 and TRBJ1-4; perhaps TRBD1 as D (6 bases). The CDR3 loop spans 12 amino acids. The V and J ends lost 6 bases and 8 bases respectively, with 10 bases between them. Looked up from germline, CDR1 is MRHNA and CDR2 is SNTAGT. Written as DNA, the CDR3 is TGTGCCAGCAGACAGGGATGGGAAAAACTGTTTTTT. Encoded protein: CASRQGWEKLFF.

This chain links TRBV6-6 with TRBJ2-7; no clear D. The germline V and J ends were trimmed by 7 bases and 1 base, with 14 bases remaining between them. The CDR3 loop spans 14 amino acids. Looked up from germline, CDR1 is MNHNY and CDR2 is SVGAGI (reference sequence). CDR3 sequence: CASTSYPGSYEQYF. In DNA form, the CDR3 reads TGTGCCAGCACCTCTTATCCGGGTTCCTACGAGCAGTACTTC.

The chain recombines TRBV9 with TRBJ2-4, with 10 bases identical to TRBD1. V gave up 3 bases and J gave up 6 bases; unmatched junction bases: 3. This CDR3 contains 14 residues. CDR1 SGDLS and CDR2 YYNGEE come from the germline V gene. Here the CDR3 reads CASSGGTGANIQYF. The CDR3 DNA follows: TGTGCCAGCAGCGGCGGGACAGGGGCAAACATTCAGTACTTC.

This clone has only one observation. The rearrangement joins TRBV2 to TRBJ1-2; TRBD1 might be the D (6 bases). The CDR3 totals 16 residues. The V and J ends lost 7 bases and 4 bases respectively, with 22 bases between them. Germline V gene lookup returns CDR1 SNHLY and CDR2 FYNNEI. The CDR3 nucleotides read TGTGCCAGCAAGGGGGAGGGGGAATCCATAAGCTATGGCTACACCTTC. Residues: CASKGEGESISYGYTF.

The chain carries TRBV9 and TRBJ1-1, with D unclear. The V and J ends lost 3 bases and 3 bases respectively, with 12 bases between them. The CDR3 loop spans 14 amino acids. In germline, CDR1 is SGDLS, CDR2 YYNGEE. The CDR3 bases are TGTGCCAGCAGCGCGGCGGGAGGGCACACTGAAGCTTTCTTT. Translated: CASSAAGGHTEAFF.

V is TRBV29-1 and J is TRBJ2-7; 13 bases agree with TRBD2. CDR1 is SQVTM, CDR2 ANQGSEA, per germline. The CDR3 covers 14 residues. V was clipped by 6 bases and J by 4 bases; unmatched bases: 6. The CDR3 DNA reads as TGCAGCGTGGTGGCACTAGCGGGGGGGTACGAGCAGTACTTC. This sequence encodes CSVVALAGGYEQYF.

The genes are TRBV6-5 and TRBJ2-7; perhaps TRBD2 as D (6 bases). The CDR3 is 15 amino acids. Trimming left V 3 bases short and J 1 base short, with 13 bases between. Germline V CDR1 and CDR2: MNHEY, SVGAGI. The CDR3 bases are TGTGCCAGCAGTTATCGCGCAGGGACTTCCTACGAGCAGTACTTC. Protein: CASSYRAGTSYEQYF.

The chain links TRBV6-5 to TRBJ2-5; a possible D gene is TRBD2 (6 bases). The CDR3 is 14 residues long. The germline V gene encodes CDR1 MNHEY and CDR2 SVGAGI. Between the trimmed V and J ends, which lost 5 bases and 1 base, there was a span of 11 bases. The CDR3 DNA sequence: TGTGCCAGCAGTACCCCGGGGGTCCAAGAGACCCAGTACTTC. Translation: CASSTPGVQETQYF.

The chain is built from TRBV11-2 and TRBJ1-1; D is uncertain. The germline V gene encodes CDR1 SGHAT and CDR2 FQNNGV. The CDR3 spans 13 residues. Deletions cut 1 base from V and 3 bases from J, with 6 bases between. The CDR3, as DNA: TGTGCCAGCAGCTTAGGGAGTTACACTGAAGCTTTCTTT. Translation gives CASSLGSYTEAFF.

In its sample, this clone was seen once. The chain couples TRBV6-5 to TRBJ2-1; D is ambiguous. CDR1 is MNHEY, CDR2 SVGAGI, per germline. Trimming pared 0 bases from V and 7 bases from J, leaving 7 bases between. The CDR3 covers 13 residues. CDR3 residues: CASSYSSGNEQFF. Here the CDR3 DNA reads TGTGCCAGCAGTTACTCGTCGGGTAATGAGCAGTTCTTC.

This chain links TRBV7-6 with TRBJ2-4; 10 bases map to TRBD1. The length of the CDR3 is 16 residues. J lost 3 bases, V lost 5 bases, and 7 bases had no gene match. Germline CDR1 SGHVS, CDR2 FNYEAQ. The CDR3 DNA follows: TGTGCCAGCAGCCCGGGACAGGGGTGGGGCAAAAACATTCAGTACTTC. Translating gives CASSPGQGWGKNIQYF.

The chain employs TRBV5-6 and TRBJ2-7; 9 bases agree with TRBD1. Germline trimming cut 4 bases from V and 0 bases from J; bases unmatched to any gene: 5. The germline V gene has CDR1 SGHDT and CDR2 YYEEEE. The CDR3 length is 15 residues. CDR3 amino acids: CASSTRQGVSYEQYF. CDR3 DNA sequence: TGTGCCAGCAGCACCAGACAGGGGGTCTCCTACGAGCAGTACTTC.

V usage is TRBV29-1 and J usage is TRBJ1-1, with 8 bases that match TRBD1. Trimming cost V 6 bases and J 8 bases; bases outside gene matches: 5. The germline V gene encodes CDR1 SQVTM and CDR2 ANQGSEA. There are 11 residues in the CDR3. CDR3 DNA sequence: TGCAGCGTCGCAACAGGGGGGGAAGCTTTCTTT. Amino acids: CSVATGGEAFF.

The chain links TRBV4-1 to TRBJ1-2; 8 bases are a match to TRBD1. Looked up from germline, CDR1 is MGHRA and CDR2 is YSYEKL. V shed 0 bases, J shed 4 bases, and the junction held 13 bases outside the gene matches. The CDR3 is made up of 18 amino acids. CDR3 loop: CASSQDTHQDRELYGYTF. The DNA for the CDR3 is TGCGCCAGCAGCCAAGATACCCACCAGGACAGGGAACTCTATGGCTACACCTTC.

The rearrangement links TRBV12-5 to TRBJ1-5; 9 bases agree with TRBD1. This CDR3 is 14 amino acids long. The germline V gene has CDR1 LGHNT and CDR2 FRNRAP. The V gene end was trimmed by 6 bases and the J gene end by 5 bases; junction bases not matched to a gene: 5. The CDR3 protein is CASGGQGYYQPQHF. The CDR3 nucleotides are TGTGCTAGTGGCGGACAGGGGTATTATCAGCCCCAGCATTTT.

This clone was recorded once. The chain employs TRBV9 and TRBJ1-6; D remains ambiguous. The CDR3 totals 14 residues. Germline values: CDR1 SGDLS, CDR2 YYNGEE. Trimming shortened V by 0 bases and J by 13 bases, and 14 bases separated the two germline ends. The CDR3 loop reads CASSVGDTLTPLHF. The CDR3 DNA is TGTGCCAGCAGCGTAGGCGACACCCTGACGCCCCTCCACTTT.

The chain recombines TRBV5-6 with TRBJ1-4; 8 positions agree with TRBD1. The V segment lost 1 base and the J segment 8 bases; nucleotides outside the gene matches: 7. This CDR3 is built from 15 residues. Germline V gene data show CDR1 as SGHDT and CDR2 as YYEEEE. For the CDR3, the DNA is TGTGCCAGCAGCTTGTATCGGACAGGGATAGAAAAACTGTTTTTT. Translation: CASSLYRTGIEKLFF.

The chain couples TRBV18 to TRBJ2-1; possibly TRBD2 for D (6 bases). Trimming removed 2 bases at V and 8 bases at J, with 13 bases between. Germline-derived CDR1 and CDR2 are KGHSH and LQKENI. This CDR3 comprises 14 residues. CDR3 residues: CASSPNGGMDEQFF. CDR3 bases: TGTGCCAGCTCACCAAACGGGGGTATGGATGAGCAGTTCTTC.